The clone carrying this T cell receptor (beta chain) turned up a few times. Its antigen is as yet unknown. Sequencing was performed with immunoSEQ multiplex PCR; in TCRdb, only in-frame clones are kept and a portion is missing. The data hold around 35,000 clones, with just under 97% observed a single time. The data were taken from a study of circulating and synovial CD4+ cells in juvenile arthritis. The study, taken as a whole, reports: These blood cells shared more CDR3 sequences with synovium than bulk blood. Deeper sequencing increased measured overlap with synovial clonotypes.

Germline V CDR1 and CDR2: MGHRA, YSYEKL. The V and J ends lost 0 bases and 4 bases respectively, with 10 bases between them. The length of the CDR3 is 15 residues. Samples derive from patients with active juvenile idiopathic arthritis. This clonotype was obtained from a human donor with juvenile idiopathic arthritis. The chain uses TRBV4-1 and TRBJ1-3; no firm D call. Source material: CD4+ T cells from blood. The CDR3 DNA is TGCGCCAGCAGCCAAGATCCGGGATCCGGAAACACCATATATTTT. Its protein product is CASSQDPGSGNTIYF.